Listed here is a single TCR beta chain. One junction end disagrees with the germline gene, perhaps due to a read error. The libraries were made with immunoSEQ v3.0 at survey level. Only in-frame clones appear in the TCRdb table, and some are missing; sequencing was by immunoSEQ multiplex PCR. The table shows 25,000 or so clones, with 80% to 90% occurring only once. This sample is part of a study of long-term antiretroviral therapy in people with HIV. The germline gives CDR1 SNHLY, CDR2 FYNNEI. The CDR3 runs 11 residues. Material: unsorted PBMCs, obtained 3 years after starting antiretroviral therapy. This TCR was recovered from a man in his late teens or twenties with HIV. V usage is TRBV2 and J usage is TRBJ1-1, with D maybe TRBD1 (6 bases). Written as DNA, the CDR3 is TGTGCCAGCAGCACGGGGGATAGGGGGATCTTT. This sequence encodes CASSTGDRGIF.